This T cell receptor (beta chain) originates from a study of blood T cell repertoires in COVID-19. Using immunoSEQ multiplex PCR, the repertoire was profiled, and TCRdb retains in-frame clones only, with some absent. The sample lists roughly 62,000 clones; about 90% were seen once. CDR3 length: 14 amino acids. Germline V lookup: CDR1 LNHNV, CDR2 YYDKDF (reference sequence). The V gene end was trimmed by 9 bases and the J gene end by 7 bases; junction bases not matched to a gene: 7. This TCR came from a human donor with acute or convalescent COVID-19. The donor label of this sample is uncertain. The chain couples TRBV15 to TRBJ1-6; 9 bases are a match to TRBD1. Sequences were obtained from peripheral blood. CDR3 coding DNA: TGTGCCACACGGACAGGGGTTCAAAATTCACCCCTCCACTTT. Its translation: CATRTGVQNSPLHF.